Described below is a single T cell receptor beta chain sequence and its context. Its target is not known. An end of the junction does not agree with germline; a read error may underlie this. The sample is drawn from a study of identical twins. Notes on the study in general: Twin pairs had excess sharing that was weaker in beta out-of-frame sequences. Memory repertoires lacked the insertion deficit that abundant cord blood beta clonotypes showed.

The CDR3 contains 13 residues. The V gene's germline CDR1 is SGHRS and CDR2 YFSETQ. A universal primer site arose from template switching, and cDNA bore unique molecular identifiers. TCRdb re-analysed the 5' RACE reads in MiXCR, keeping a single row per CDR3 protein. Here the sample spans approximately 1.8 million distinct CDR3 sequences, roughly 35% being singletons. The sample consisted of cord blood. This sequence originates from a newborn girl in good health. This chain connects TRBV5-1 to TRBJ2-4; D gene uncertain. The J call may not be correct, given that the DNA end is closer to TRBJ2-5. The CDR3 bases are TGCGCCAGCAACTTGATAGTGGGAGAGACCCAGTACTTC. Protein: CASNLIVGETQYF.